This TCR beta chain is from a study of T-cell reconstitution after alpha-beta-depleted transplantation in children. Unique molecular identifiers were used in preparing the TCRbeta library. TCRdb passed the PCR reads through MiXCR, listing each CDR3 protein once. The table has 500,000 to 600,000 distinct CDR3 sequences, around 19% seen once; the top ten hold 3.3%. Germline CDR1 is SGHTA and CDR2 is FQGNSA. The germline V and J ends were trimmed by 7 bases and 0 bases, with 9 bases remaining between them. CDR3 length: 13 amino acids. The material sequenced was PBMCs from the stem cell graft donor, taken from the stem cell graft. The TCR comes from a human donor who donated a stem cell graft to a child with acute lymphoblastic leukemia. The chain uses TRBV7-2 and TRBJ1-1; D gene uncertain. The CDR3 region has the DNA TGTGCCAGCACCTTTTACATGAACACTGAAGCTTTCTTT. Translation: CASTFYMNTEAFF.